The 32 T cell receptor beta chains given below trace back to one sample, sequenced in a study of cytomegalovirus exposure and HLA in healthy donors. Researchers ran the PCR with 60 Vbeta and 13 Jbeta primers. Assay used: immunoSEQ multiplex PCR; TCRdb lists only in-frame clones, some missing. The data hold about 230,000 clones, with 70% to 85% observed a single time. The sample consisted of PBMCs. These receptors were obtained from a woman aged 60 to 75 in good health and CMV-seropositive.

The genes are TRBV5-1 and TRBJ1-1, with 7 bases lining up with TRBD1. Trimming removed 0 bases from V and 3 bases from J; junction bases left unmatched: 2. Per germline, CDR1 SGHRS and CDR2 YFSETQ. The CDR3 covers 14 residues. CDR3 bases: TGCGCCAGCAGCTTGGGGGACAGCGACACTGAAGCTTTCTTT. It yields the protein CASSLGDSDTEAFF. Variable domain in full (rest from reference TRBV5-1 and TRBJ1-1): KAGVTQTPRYLIKTRGQQVTLSCSPISGHRSVSWYQQTPGQGLQFLFEYFSETQRNKGNFPGRFSGRQFSNSRSEMNVSTLELGDSALYLCASSLGDSDTEAFFGQGTRLTVV.

This clone was observed a single time. The chain is built from TRBV29-1 and TRBJ1-2, with D tentatively TRBD1 (6 bases). Deletions cut 7 bases from V and 4 bases from J, with 16 bases between. Germline CDR1 reads SQVTM; CDR2 reads ANQGSEA. The CDR3 length is 13 residues. This chain's CDR3 is CSAWVGARYGYTF. The DNA for the CDR3 is TGCAGCGCCTGGGTGGGGGCGCGCTATGGCTACACCTTC.

This clone was recorded only once. The chain joins TRBV7-2 to TRBJ1-4; tentatively, D is TRBD1 (6 bases). The germline V gene has CDR1 SGHTA and CDR2 FQGNSA. V lost 5 bases and J lost 7, with 20 bases in between. The CDR3 has 16 residues. The CDR3 DNA reads as TGTGCCAGCAGCCGGACCGGACAGTTCTTTGTTGAAAAACTGTTTTTT. It is translated as CASSRTGQFFVEKLFF.

The chain links TRBV9 to TRBJ2-3; no definite D call. CDR1 and CDR2 from the germline V gene are SGDLS and YYNGEE. Trimming cost V 0 bases and J 0 bases, with 5 bases left between them. The CDR3 length is 14 residues. CDR3 residues: CASSVASSTDTQYF. DNA of the CDR3: TGTGCCAGCAGCGTAGCGAGTAGCACAGATACGCAGTATTTT.

The V and J genes are TRBV7-9 and TRBJ1-1; D possibly corresponds to TRBD1 (5 bases). The germline gives CDR1 SEHNR, CDR2 FQNEAQ (reference sequence). The CDR3 covers 11 residues. V lost 5 bases, J lost 13 bases, and 14 bases lay in between. The CDR3: CASSIGIGVFF. For the CDR3, the DNA is TGTGCCAGCAGCATAGGGATAGGGGTTTTCTTT.

This clone was recorded once. CDR3 residues: CASVKQGVDTEAFF. Here the CDR3 DNA reads TGTGCTAGTGTCAAACAGGGCGTAGACACTGAAGCTTTCTTT. The gene calls are TRBV12-5 and TRBJ1-1, with D possibly matching TRBD1 (6 bases). The V end was cut by 7 bases, the J end by 3 bases, with 15 bases between. The germline CDR1 and CDR2 sequences are LGHNT and FRNRAP. The CDR3 sequence is 14 residues long.

This clone came up a few times. V usage is TRBV29-1 and J usage is TRBJ2-3; 8 bases map to TRBD1. The CDR3 is 14 amino acids. Germline V CDR1 and CDR2: SQVTM, ANQGSEA. Losses at the gene ends were 6 bases for V and 2 bases for J; bases not matched to a gene: 7. The CDR3 spells CSVRGQGPTDTQYF. The DNA for the CDR3 is TGCAGCGTCCGAGGACAGGGACCCACAGATACGCAGTATTTT.

This rearrangement joins TRBV4-1 to TRBJ2-3; D might be TRBD2 (6 bases). In germline, CDR1 is MGHRA, CDR2 YSYEKL. The CDR3 runs 14 residues. V was pared by 1 base and J by 8 bases, with 13 bases between. The DNA of the CDR3 is TGCGCCAGCAGCCAAGTGCCTAGCGTCAGTACGCAGTATTTT. Its protein product is CASSQVPSVSTQYF.

The chain carries TRBV18 and TRBJ2-4; maybe TRBD2 (7 bases). V shed 6 bases and J shed 5 bases, with 17 bases lying between them. The CDR3 totals 15 residues. The germline gives CDR1 KGHSH, CDR2 LQKENI. The CDR3 here is CASSATGGGENIQYF. CDR3 sequence (DNA): TGTGCCAGCTCGGCGACGGGCGGGGGCGAAAACATTCAGTACTTC.

Here the CDR3 DNA reads TGTGCCAGCAGTTACAACGAAGCATCCTACGAGCAGTACTTC. Translating gives CASSYNEASYEQYF. The chain couples TRBV6-5 to TRBJ2-5; D is uncertain. Gene TRBJ2-7 matches the end of the DNA better, so the J call may be wrong. The CDR3 totals 14 residues. Germline CDR1 is MNHEY and CDR2 is SVGAGI.

The chain links TRBV28 to TRBJ1-4; unclear D gene. This CDR3 is built from 11 residues. Germline V CDR1 and CDR2: MDHEN, SYDVKM. Trimming cost V 7 bases and J 8 bases, with 8 bases left between them. CDR3 nucleotide sequence: TGTGCCAGCAAAAGGAGCGAAAAACTGTTTTTT. Amino acid sequence: CASKRSEKLFF.

This clone was seen only a few times. This chain links TRBV11-2 with TRBJ2-7; 8 nucleotides match TRBD2. Germline lookup yields CDR1 SGHAT and CDR2 FQNNGV. The length of the CDR3 is 14 residues. Trimming took 2 bases from V and 5 from J; bases not matched to a gene: 5. The CDR3 DNA follows: TGTGCCAGCAGCTTACAAGCGGGAGTTAACGAGCAGTACTTC. As protein: CASSLQAGVNEQYF.

This chain uses TRBV6-6 with TRBJ2-7; D may be TRBD2 (7 bases). The V end was cut by 0 bases, the J end by 2 bases, with 14 bases between. The CDR3 extends over 16 amino acids. Germline V gene lookup returns CDR1 MNHNY and CDR2 SVGAGI (reference sequence). This CDR3 reads CASSYSSRGAAYEQYF. Here the CDR3 DNA reads TGTGCCAGCAGTTACTCGTCACGGGGGGCCGCCTACGAGCAGTACTTC.

This chain connects TRBV21-1 to TRBJ2-7; the D call TRBD1 from the table was never checked on the DNA. TRBV21-1 is assigned pseudogene status. CDR3 length: 16 residues. CDR3 in DNA: TGTGCCAGCAGCACTCGGACAGGGCTAATGGGGTACGAGCAGTACTTC. This gives the protein CASSTRTGLMGYEQYF.

The rearrangement uses TRBV19 and TRBJ2-7; 9 bases are a match to TRBD2. Germline assignment: CDR1 LNHDA and CDR2 SQIVND (reference sequence). V shed 7 bases and J 6 bases; nucleotides not matched to a gene: 16. This CDR3 region has 16 residues. The CDR3 loop reads CASTLLKGSGRSEQYF. The DNA of the CDR3 is TGTGCCAGTACCCTACTTAAGGGTAGCGGGAGAAGCGAGCAGTACTTC.

The chain couples TRBV29-1 to TRBJ2-1, with 8 bases identical to TRBD2. Trimming cost V 5 bases and J 3 bases; bases outside gene matches: 12. CDR3 size: 16 residues. The V gene's germline CDR1 is SQVTM and CDR2 ANQGSEA. This CDR3 is CSVWENSGDHYNEQFF. The CDR3 DNA reads TGCAGCGTTTGGGAAAATAGCGGGGACCACTACAATGAGCAGTTCTTC.

The gene calls are TRBV7-2 and TRBJ1-2; no clear D. Per germline, CDR1 SGHTA and CDR2 FQGNSA. The CDR3 sequence is 13 residues long. The ends were cut back, 3 bases at V and 7 bases at J, with 12 bases in the middle. The DNA of the CDR3 is TGTGCCAGCAGCTTCGGGAAGAGTCGTGGCTACACCTTC. Its translation: CASSFGKSRGYTF.

The V call is TRBV6-1, the J call TRBJ2-7; possibly TRBD2 for D (6 bases). The CDR3 is 15 residues long. Trimming removed 1 base at V and 3 bases at J, with 13 bases between. Per the germline V gene, CDR1 is MNHNS and CDR2 is SASEGT. The CDR3 sequence: CASSEGGGKSYEQYF. CDR3 nucleotide sequence: TGTGCCAGCAGTGAAGGTGGCGGGAAGAGCTACGAGCAGTACTTC.

The chain recombines TRBV2 with TRBJ2-1; D possibly corresponds to TRBD2 (7 bases). Germline-derived CDR1 and CDR2 are SNHLY and FYNNEI. The CDR3 consists of 14 residues. Trimming pared 4 bases from V and 5 bases from J, leaving 12 bases between. CDR3: CASSGAGADNEQFF. DNA for the CDR3: TGTGCCAGCAGTGGGGCGGGGGCAGACAATGAGCAGTTCTTC.

This chain uses TRBV7-6 with TRBJ1-2; D perhaps matches TRBD1 (5 bases). CDR3 size: 17 residues. Between the trimmed V and J ends, which lost 4 bases and 5 bases, there was a span of 23 bases. Germline loops: CDR1 SGHVS, CDR2 FNYEAQ. This chain's CDR3 is CASSSRTSGYSLYGYTF. CDR3 nucleotide sequence: TGTGCCAGCAGCTCCCGGACGTCAGGGTACTCATTATATGGCTACACCTTC.

This chain joins TRBV6-1 and TRBJ2-7, with D tentatively TRBD2 (6 bases). The V end was cut by 7 bases, the J end by 2 bases, with 15 bases between. This CDR3 spans 14 amino acids. Germline-derived CDR1 and CDR2 are MNHNS and SASEGT. CDR3 in DNA: TGTGCCAGCAATACCGGGACTTCCCCCTACGAGCAGTACTTC. This sequence encodes CASNTGTSPYEQYF.

This clone appeared once. CDR3 coding DNA: TGTGCCAGCAGCCCGCAAGGGGGCAGGGAAAAACTGTTTTTT. Translation gives CASSPQGGREKLFF. V is TRBV7-2 and J is TRBJ1-4, with 7 nucleotides matching TRBD1. The CDR3 consists of 14 residues. The V gene's germline CDR1 is SGHTA and CDR2 FQGNSA. V was pared by 5 bases and J by 8 bases, with 8 bases of the junction left unmatched.

CDR3: CASRSESYNEQFF. CDR3 in DNA: TGTGCCAGCAGGTCGGAGTCCTACAATGAGCAGTTCTTC. This chain uses TRBV6-6 with TRBJ2-1, with unresolved D. Trimming shortened V by 6 bases and J by 1 base, and 7 bases separated the two germline ends. The germline CDR1 and CDR2 sequences are MNHNY and SVGAGI (reference sequence). The CDR3 sequence is 13 residues long.

In regard to this clone: This sample includes further DNA sequences coding for the same CDR3. V gene TRBV5-1 combines with J gene TRBJ2-2; TRBD1 might be the D (5 bases). V dropped 0 bases and J dropped 0 bases, with 6 bases sitting between them. Germline V CDR1 and CDR2: SGHRS, YFSETQ. The CDR3 covers 15 residues. In DNA, the CDR3 is TGCGCCAGCAGCTTGGGGGGCGCGAACACCGGGGAGCTGTTTTTT. Amino acid sequence: CASSLGGANTGELFF.

This chain joins TRBV18 and TRBJ2-7; D might be TRBD2 (6 bases). CDR1 and CDR2 (germline): KGHSH, LQKENI. Trimming cost V 3 bases and J 0 bases, with 12 bases left between them. This CDR3 spans 15 amino acids. The chain's CDR3 is CASSPRDSGSYEQYF. In nucleotides, the CDR3 is TGTGCCAGCTCACCGCGTGATAGCGGCTCCTACGAGCAGTACTTC.

The J gene is TRBJ1-1, the V gene TRBV18, with 10 bases that match TRBD1. CDR3 size: 17 residues. V trimming: 6 bases; J trimming: 3 bases; junction bases outside the gene matches: 13. Per the germline V gene, CDR1 is KGHSH and CDR2 is LQKENI. CDR3 in amino acids: CASSEQRTGGRDTEAFF. The CDR3 bases are TGTGCCAGCTCGGAGCAAAGGACAGGGGGGAGGGACACTGAAGCTTTCTTT.

The rearrangement links TRBV11-2 to TRBJ2-1; TRBD1 agrees at 8 bases. This CDR3 comprises 13 residues. Germline V lookup: CDR1 SGHAT, CDR2 FQNNGV. J was trimmed by 6 bases and V by 8 bases; bases with no gene match: 6. Here the CDR3 reads CASGQGTSNEQFF. For the CDR3, the DNA is TGTGCCAGCGGACAGGGTACGAGCAATGAGCAGTTCTTC.

The chain couples TRBV5-5 to TRBJ1-5; possibly TRBD1 for D (5 bases). CDR1 and CDR2 (germline): SGHKS, YYEKEE (reference sequence). The CDR3 is 16 residues long. V was trimmed by 1 base and J by 0 bases, leaving 11 bases between them. The CDR3, as DNA: TGTGCCAGCAGCTTGCGAGGGACTTATAGCAATCAGCCCCAGCATTTT. Protein product: CASSLRGTYSNQPQHF.

This chain uses TRBV19 with TRBJ1-2; possible D gene TRBD1, 5 bases. This CDR3 is built from 14 residues. Germline CDR1 is LNHDA and CDR2 is SQIVND (reference sequence). The V end lost 5 bases, the J end lost 0 bases, and 10 bases lay between the germline ends. The CDR3 spells CASSRAGPNYGYTF. The CDR3 bases are TGTGCCAGTAGTCGAGCGGGACCTAACTATGGCTACACCTTC.

This clone was detected only a few times. The rearrangement joins TRBV7-2 to TRBJ2-5; 7 bases line up with TRBD1. Gene TRBJ2-7 matches the end of the DNA better, so the J call may be wrong. The CDR3 totals 14 residues. Per germline, CDR1 SGHTA and CDR2 FQGNSA. CDR3 amino acids: CASSPRTGAYEQYF. CDR3 coding DNA: TGTGCCAGCAGCCCACGGACAGGAGCCTACGAGCAGTACTTC.

The rearrangement uses TRBV7-9 and TRBJ1-3; D is possibly TRBD1 (5 bases). This CDR3 has 16 amino acids. Trimming stripped 4 bases from V and 0 bases from J, with 13 bases between. Germline V lookup: CDR1 SEHNR, CDR2 FQNEAQ (reference sequence). In DNA form, the CDR3 reads TGTGCCAGCAGCTCCCCCGGACACTTCTCTGGAAACACCATATATTTT. Protein sequence: CASSSPGHFSGNTIYF.

CDR3 bases: TGTGCCAGCAGCCAAGTCGCCAGGGCCTACGAGCAGTACTTC. Protein sequence: CASSQVARAYEQYF. The chain combines TRBV4-2 with TRBJ2-7; D perhaps matches TRBD1 (5 bases). V was shortened by 1 base and J by 2 bases, with 9 bases between the two germline ends. The V gene's germline CDR1 is LGHNA and CDR2 YNFKEQ. The CDR3 totals 14 residues.